Listed here are 8 T cell receptor beta chains from one sample, sequenced in a study of cytomegalovirus exposure and HLA in healthy donors. PCR used 60 Vbeta primers and 13 Jbeta primers. Sequencing used immunoSEQ multiplex PCR; TCRdb keeps in-frame clones, though not all of them. The sample lists under 200,000 clones, around 80% seen once, with under 0.75% in the top ten. Sequenced: PBMCs. The source is a woman between 35 and 50 years old in good health and CMV-seronegative.

The genes are TRBV10-3 and TRBJ2-5; TRBD1 is a possible D gene (5 bases). Germline lookup yields CDR1 ENHRY and CDR2 SYGVKD. V was shortened by 0 bases and J by 4 bases, with 9 bases between the two germline ends. CDR3 size: 14 residues. CDR3 loop: CAISESERGETQYF. The CDR3 nucleotides are TGTGCCATCAGTGAGTCGGAAAGGGGAGAGACCCAGTACTTC.

The chain is built from TRBV6-5 and TRBJ2-7; tentatively, D is TRBD2 (5 bases). V lost 8 bases and J 5 bases, leaving 13 bases between the germline ends. The CDR3 has 12 residues. Germline values: CDR1 MNHEY, CDR2 SVGAGI. The CDR3 sequence: CASGSLSNEQYF. The CDR3 nucleotides read TGTGCCAGCGGGAGCCTTTCGAACGAGCAGTACTTC.

The V and J genes are TRBV5-1 and TRBJ2-5; weak D call: TRBD2 (5 bases). V was shortened by 2 bases and J by 5 bases, with 13 bases between the two germline ends. The CDR3 is made up of 14 amino acids. Germline V gives CDR1 SGHRS, CDR2 YFSETQ. This CDR3 reads CASSFNGNRETQYF. The CDR3 DNA reads TGCGCCAGCAGCTTTAACGGGAATAGGGAGACCCAGTACTTC.

The CDR3 loop reads CATSRDIGGNEKLFF. CDR3 in DNA: TGTGCCACCAGCAGAGATATAGGGGGCAATGAAAAACTGTTTTTT. The V and J genes are TRBV15 and TRBJ1-4, with TRBD1 matching over 7 bases. Germline V lookup: CDR1 LNHNV, CDR2 YYDKDF (reference sequence). This CDR3 is built from 15 residues. The junction had 3 bases not matched to a gene; V was cut back by 0 bases and J by 5 bases.

The chain is built from TRBV28 and TRBJ2-7; D is ambiguous. Germline V CDR1 and CDR2: MDHEN, SYDVKM. The CDR3 covers 13 residues. The V and J ends lost 7 bases and 3 bases respectively, with 13 bases between them. CDR3 sequence (DNA): TGTGCCAGCACCCTGAGTGATAACTACGAGCAGTACTTC. It codes for CASTLSDNYEQYF.

The rearrangement uses TRBV27 and TRBJ2-7; D uncertain. With 5 bases removed from V and 6 bases from J, the gap between germline ends came to 11 bases. This CDR3 is built from 12 residues. Per germline, CDR1 MNHEY and CDR2 SMNVEV (reference sequence). CDR3 protein: CASSLPSGEQYF. The CDR3 DNA is TGTGCCAGCAGTCTCCCCTCCGGCGAGCAGTACTTC.

V usage is TRBV2 and J usage is TRBJ1-2; a possible D gene is TRBD1 (5 bases). Trimming took 6 bases from V and 6 from J, leaving 14 bases between them. CDR3 length equals 13 residues. Germline V CDR1 and CDR2: SNHLY, FYNNEI. CDR3: CASSADKGNGYTF. CDR3 nucleotides: TGTGCCAGCAGCGCGGACAAGGGCAATGGCTACACCTTC. Full variable domain (missing parts from reference TRBV2 and TRBJ1-2): EPEVTQTPSHQVTQMGQEVILRCVPISNHLYFYWYRQILGQKVEFLVSFYNNEISEKSEIFDDQFSVERPDGSNFTLKIRSTKLEDSAMYFCASSADKGNGYTFGSGTRLTVV.

The chain joins TRBV9 to TRBJ2-5; possibly TRBD2 for D (5 bases). CDR1 and CDR2 (germline): SGDLS, YYNGEE. The V end was cut by 0 bases, the J end by 5 bases, with 23 bases between. This CDR3 has 18 amino acids. Written as DNA, the CDR3 is TGTGCCAGCAGCGTAGGTGGTCCGGGGAAGGGAGTGGGTGAGACCCAGTACTTC. It specifies CASSVGGPGKGVGETQYF.